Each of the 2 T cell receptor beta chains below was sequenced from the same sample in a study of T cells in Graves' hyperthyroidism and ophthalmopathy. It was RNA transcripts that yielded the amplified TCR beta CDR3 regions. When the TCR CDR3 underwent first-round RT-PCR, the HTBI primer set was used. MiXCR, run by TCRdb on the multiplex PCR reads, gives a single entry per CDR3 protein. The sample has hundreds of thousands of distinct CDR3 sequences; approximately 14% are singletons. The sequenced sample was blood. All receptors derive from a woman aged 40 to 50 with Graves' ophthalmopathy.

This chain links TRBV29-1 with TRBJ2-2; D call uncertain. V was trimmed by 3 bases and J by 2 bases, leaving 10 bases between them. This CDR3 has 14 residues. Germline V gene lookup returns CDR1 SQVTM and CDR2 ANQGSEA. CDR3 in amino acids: CSVDDPPNTGELFF. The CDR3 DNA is TGCAGCGTTGATGATCCTCCTAACACCGGGGAGCTGTTTTTT.

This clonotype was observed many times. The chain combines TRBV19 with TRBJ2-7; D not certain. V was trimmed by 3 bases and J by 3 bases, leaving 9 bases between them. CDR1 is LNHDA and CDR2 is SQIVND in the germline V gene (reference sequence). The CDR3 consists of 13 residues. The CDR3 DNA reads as TGTGCCAGTAGTATGGACCTGAACTACGAGCAGTACTTC. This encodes CASSMDLNYEQYF.